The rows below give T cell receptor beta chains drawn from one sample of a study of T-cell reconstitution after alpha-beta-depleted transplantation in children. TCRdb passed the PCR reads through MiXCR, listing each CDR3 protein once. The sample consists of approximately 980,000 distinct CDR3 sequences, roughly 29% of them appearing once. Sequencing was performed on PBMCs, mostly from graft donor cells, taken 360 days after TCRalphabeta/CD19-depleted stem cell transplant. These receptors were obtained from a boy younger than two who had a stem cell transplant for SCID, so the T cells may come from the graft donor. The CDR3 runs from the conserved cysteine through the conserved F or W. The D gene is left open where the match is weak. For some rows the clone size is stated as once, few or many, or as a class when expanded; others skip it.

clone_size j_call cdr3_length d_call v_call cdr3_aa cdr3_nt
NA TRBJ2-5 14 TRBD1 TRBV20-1 CSATPTGGGETQYF TGCAGTGCTACCCCGACAGGGGGGGGCGAGACCCAGTACTTC
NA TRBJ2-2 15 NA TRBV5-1 CASSFGDINIGELFF TGCGCCAGCAGCTTTGGGGACATCAACATCGGGGAGCTGTTTTTT
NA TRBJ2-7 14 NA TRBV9 CASSVEGGPYEQYF TGTGCCAGCAGCGTGGAGGGGGGGCCCTACGAGCAGTACTTC
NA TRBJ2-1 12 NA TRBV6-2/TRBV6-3 CASSFYGNEQFF TGTGCCAGCAGTTTTTACGGCAATGAGCAGTTCTTC
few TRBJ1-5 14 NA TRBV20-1 CSAKRTGSNQPQHF TGCAGTGCTAAAAGAACAGGGAGCAATCAGCCCCAGCATTTT
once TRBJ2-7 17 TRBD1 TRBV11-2 CASSRVYPGTGVYEQYF TGTGCCAGCAGCCGGGTTTATCCGGGGACAGGGGTCTACGAGCAGTACTTC
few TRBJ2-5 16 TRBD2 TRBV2 CASTRTSGEYQETQYF TGTGCCAGCACTCGGACTAGCGGGGAGTACCAAGAGACCCAGTACTTC
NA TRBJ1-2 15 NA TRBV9 CASSVNPTGPHGYTF TGTGCCAGCAGCGTAAACCCCACAGGGCCGCATGGCTACACCTTC
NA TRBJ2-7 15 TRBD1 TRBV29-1 CSVELTRDSVYEQYF TGCAGCGTTGAACTGACTCGGGACAGCGTTTACGAGCAGTACTTC
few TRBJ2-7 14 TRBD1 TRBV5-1 CASSRDRAVYEQYF TGCGCCAGCAGCCGCGACAGGGCAGTCTACGAGCAGTACTTC
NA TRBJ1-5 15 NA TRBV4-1 CASSQLYPSNQPQHF TGCGCCAGCAGCCAATTGTATCCGAGCAATCAGCCCCAGCATTTT
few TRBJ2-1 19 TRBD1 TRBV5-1 CASSLIALQGAMSINEQFF TGCGCCAGCAGCTTGATAGCCCTACAGGGGGCGATGAGTATCAATGAGCAGTTCTTC
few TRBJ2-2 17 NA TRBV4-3 CASSQELGVSNTGELFF TGCGCCAGCAGCCAAGAATTGGGGGTGTCGAACACCGGGGAGCTGTTTTTT
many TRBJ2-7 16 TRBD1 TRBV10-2 CASSLGQGKKSYEQYF TGCGCCAGCAGTCTCGGACAGGGAAAGAAATCGTACGAGCAGTACTTC
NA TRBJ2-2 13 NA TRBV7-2 CASSLGFGGELFF TGTGCCAGCAGCTTAGGCTTTGGCGGGGAGCTGTTTTTT
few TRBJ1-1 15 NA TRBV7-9 CASSLESPANTEAFF TGTGCCAGCAGCTTAGAGAGCCCCGCGAACACTGAAGCTTTCTTT
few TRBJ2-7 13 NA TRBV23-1 CASSQQAWGEQYF TGCGCCAGCAGTCAGCAGGCTTGGGGCGAGCAGTACTTC
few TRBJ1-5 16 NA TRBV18 CASSPRATVMDQPQHF TGTGCCAGCTCACCACGCGCGACAGTGATGGATCAGCCCCAGCATTTT
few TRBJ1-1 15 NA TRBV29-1 CSVEVINGGRTEAFF TGCAGCGTTGAAGTCATTAATGGGGGGCGTACTGAAGCTTTCTTT
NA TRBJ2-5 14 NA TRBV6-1 CASTPGGHTRTQYF TGTGCCAGCACCCCAGGTGGTCATACCCGGACCCAGTACTTC
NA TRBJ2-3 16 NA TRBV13 CASSLGQGVFTDTQYF TGTGCCAGCAGCTTAGGTCAGGGCGTTTTCACAGATACGCAGTATTTT
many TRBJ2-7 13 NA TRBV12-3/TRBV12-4 CASRTGPSYEQYF TGTGCCAGCAGGACAGGCCCTTCCTACGAGCAGTACTTC
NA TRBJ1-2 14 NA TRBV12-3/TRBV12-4 CASSRLTSNYGYTF TGTGCCAGCAGTCGCCTTACCTCTAACTATGGCTACACCTTC
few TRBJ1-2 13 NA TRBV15 CATSTAFNYGYTF TGTGCCACCAGCACAGCCTTTAACTATGGCTACACCTTC
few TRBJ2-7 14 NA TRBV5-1 CASSSIPGANEQYF TGCGCCAGCAGTTCGATTCCAGGGGCTAACGAGCAGTACTTC
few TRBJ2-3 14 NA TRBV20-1 CSARVDRVTDTQYF TGCAGTGCTAGAGTCGACAGAGTCACAGATACGCAGTATTTT
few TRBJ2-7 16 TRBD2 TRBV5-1 CASFDLASGPTYEQYF TGCGCCAGCTTTGACTTGGCTAGCGGACCCACCTACGAGCAGTACTTC
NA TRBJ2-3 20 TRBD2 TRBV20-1 CSAPGGIGTSGGGSADTQYF TGCAGTGCTCCCGGGGGAATCGGGACTAGCGGGGGGGGGAGTGCAGATACGCAGTATTTT